The present T cell receptor (beta chain) was sequenced within a study of blood T cell repertoires in COVID-19 (dated by TCRdb to 2018 to 2020). Some background on the complete study: Samples covering the acute and convalescent phases of COVID-19 were provided by collaborators in the United States, Italy and Spain. The repertoires were made available in a free public database intended to serve as a resource for research on the immune response to SARS-CoV-2. The samples were drawn from two sources: the first 160 participants of the ongoing ImmuneRACE study, and 1,254 subjects contributed by 6 global collaborators. HLA class I and class II types, where available, came from metadata supplied by the sample provider rather than from assay-based typing. A de-identified subject ID, COVID-19 status, age in years and sex were almost always included in the sample metadata. The dataset comprised deeply sampled blood TCRbeta repertoires from subjects exposed to, actively infected with, or recovered from COVID-19. The material from the prospective study consisted of cDNA or gDNA derived from T cells, B-cell-depleted T cells, or PBMCs.

Trimming removed 0 bases from V and 5 bases from J; the gene matches leave 17 bases unexplained. From its cysteine to its phenylalanine, the CDR3 spans 19 amino acids. Of all the DNA, just the CDR3 is kept, 57 bases in frame from base 1. Via the germline V gene, CDR1 is SGHRS and CDR2 YFSETQ. Study-wide findings and limitations: The amount of clinical and demographic metadata varied by source and participant and was provided uncurated.

Concerning this clone: This receptor's antigen is unknown. No much larger clone is present one base from it, and per-base qualities are unavailable.

The immunoSEQ Assay, a bias-controlled multiplex PCR, was used to amplify TCRbeta CDR3 regions from genomic DNA. In the paper's pipeline: Within the assay, amplification of reference gene primers was used to estimate how many nucleated cells each sample contained. To quantify the absolute abundance of each unique TCRbeta CDR3 rearrangement, sequence reads were collapsed and filtered. Productive Simpson clonality was computed per sample as the square root of Simpson's diversity index over productive rearrangements. What TCRdb holds here is the immuneACCESS table cut down to in-frame rearrangements. Part of the clones is not present; checked against another copy, under half of the missing clones reflect an unresolved V gene, and the others are unexplained. V and J calls plus clone size are reproduced from that table; the DNA served to infer D and trimming. The sample table contains over 200,000 clones; only one count was recorded for over 75% of them. Approximately 2% of the sample rests with the top ten.

Enrolling through a virtual design, the prospective study's participants ranged in age from about 18 to 89 years and lived across roughly 23 United States geographic areas. In the prospective study, participants were assigned to cohorts based on the clinical history participants reported in a screening survey and a study questionnaire. Recovered participants in ImmuneRACE Cohort 3 were defined by two consecutive negative NP/OP PCR tests, clearance by a healthcare professional, or resolution of symptoms. In the prospective study, mobile phlebotomists collected whole blood, serum and a nasopharyngeal or oropharyngeal swab from each participant. Over a roughly 2-month period, participants in the prospective study had the option of providing additional blood draws and questionnaires. Before DNA extraction, prospective study blood samples were shipped either frozen or at room temperature.

The source of this sequence is a woman in her forties or fifties who had recovered from COVID-19. The rearranged segments are TRBV5-1 and TRBJ2-3; 8 central nucleotides agree with TRBD2. The source material was PBMCs or T cells enriched from blood (not recorded which). The nucleotides read TGCGCCAGCAGCTTGGCGCCTTTCAGCGGGAGAGAAGGGGGAGATACGCAGTATTTT. It translates to CASSLAPFSGREGGDTQYF.